This entry describes one T cell receptor (beta chain). What it binds is not known. Germline V gene lookup returns CDR1 SNHLY and CDR2 FYNNEI. Trimming took off 8 bases at V and 4 bases at J, with 6 bases between the two ends. The CDR3 loop spans 10 amino acids. TCRdb's table, derived via immunoSEQ multiplex PCR, lists solely in-frame clones and lacks some. Of around 29,000 clones detected, about 83% appear once; the ten largest clones hold roughly 50%. This entry is derived from a study of lymphopenia after photon versus proton radiotherapy. General study points: Relative stability marked proton patients; photon patients lost diversity and naive cells.

Sequencing used peripheral blood, obtained from a patient treated with proton-based radiotherapy. This receptor was taken from a woman aged 55-70 years with cholangiocarcinoma. Some clones in this sample may be carry-over from other donors' samples. The chain employs TRBV2 and TRBJ2-7; D ambiguous. CDR3 DNA sequence: TGTGCCAGCGGGAATTACGAGCAGTACTTC. This sequence encodes CASGNYEQYF.